Listed below are T cell receptor beta chains from one sample, sequenced in a study of shared clonotypes between healthy human individuals. Only in-frame clones appear in the TCRdb table, and some are missing; sequencing was by immunoSEQ multiplex PCR. The table includes approximately 740,000 clones, almost 95% detected once. The sample taken for sequencing was naive CD8+ T cells sorted from blood. The receptors derive from a man younger than 45 in good health. The CDR3 runs from the conserved cysteine through the conserved F or W. D genes are given only for firm matches. Clone size is not always given. Where it is, it says once, few, many or a class for expanded clones.

v_call	d_call	j_call	clone_size	cdr3_nt	cdr3_aa
TRBV27	NA	TRBJ1-4	NA	TGTGCCAGCAGCCAGACCGGGACATTCGGTGAAAAACTGTTTTTT	CASSQTGTFGEKLFF
TRBV28	TRBD1	TRBJ1-5	NA	TGTGCCAGCAGTTTCTACCGGACAGGTTATAGCAATCAGCCCCAGCATTTT	CASSFYRTGYSNQPQHF
TRBV27	TRBD1	TRBJ2-7	NA	TGTGCCAGCAGCTTTTCCGACAGGGGTCACGAGCAGTACTTC	CASSFSDRGHEQYF
TRBV10-3	TRBD2	TRBJ2-5	NA	TGTGCCATCAGTGAGATGGGGCTAGCGGGAGCCCAAGAGACCCAGTACTTC	CAISEMGLAGAQETQYF
TRBV7-9	NA	TRBJ1-4	NA	TGTGCCAGCAGCTTAGTTAGCAGGGGTGTTGAAAAACTGTTTTTT	CASSLVSRGVEKLFF
TRBV30	TRBD2	TRBJ2-3	NA	TGTGCCTGGAAAGCGGGAGCGGGAGATACGCAGTATTTT	CAWKAGAGDTQYF
TRBV7-2	TRBD2	TRBJ2-3	few	TGTGCCAGCAGCTTAGGAGCGGGAGGGCCTGGAGATACGCAGTATTTT	CASSLGAGGPGDTQYF
TRBV5-1	NA	TRBJ2-7	NA	TGCGCCAGCAGCCTGGGGGCAGGCCTTCGCTACGAGCAGTACTTC	CASSLGAGLRYEQYF
TRBV2	TRBD2	TRBJ2-3	NA	TGTGCCAGGGAGGGACTAGCGGGAACCACAGATACGCAGTATTTT	CAREGLAGTTDTQYF
TRBV7-9	NA	TRBJ1-5	NA	TGTGCCACCGGAGGGATTTATAGCAATCAGCCCCAGCATTTT	CATGGIYSNQPQHF
TRBV5-4	TRBD2	TRBJ2-7	NA	TGTGCCAGCAGCTTCGGGGGGAAGGGCGAGCAGTACTTC	CASSFGGKGEQYF
TRBV30	NA	TRBJ2-1	NA	TGTGCCTGGAGGGCCTACTACAATGAGCAGTTCTTC	CAWRAYYNEQFF
TRBV5-4	NA	TRBJ1-5	NA	TGTGCCAGCAGCAGGAACAATCAGCCCCAGCATTTT	CASSRNNQPQHF
TRBV4-1	NA	TRBJ1-2	NA	TGCGCCAGCAGCCAAGATTGGGGTTACGTAGGGGGTGGCTACACCTTC	CASSQDWGYVGGGYTF
TRBV7-2	NA	TRBJ2-7	NA	TGTGCCAGCAGCTCGGGAGCCAGCTCCTACGAGCAGTACTTC	CASSSGASSYEQYF
TRBV4-1	TRBD2	TRBJ2-7	NA	TGCGCCAGCAGCCAGCCCTCGGGGGGGGTCTACGAGCAGTACTTC	CASSQPSGGVYEQYF
TRBV7-3	TRBD2	TRBJ2-1	once	TGTGCCAGCAGCTTACTTCTAGCGGGAGCCAATGAGCAGTTCTTC	CASSLLLAGANEQFF
TRBV6-6	NA	TRBJ2-7	NA	TGTGCCAGCAGTTATCGGCAGGGGCGCTACGAGCAGTACTTC	CASSYRQGRYEQYF
TRBV27	NA	TRBJ2-3	NA	TGTGCCAGCAGCGGGCCCGCAGCCGATACGCAGTATTTT	CASSGPAADTQYF
TRBV9	NA	TRBJ2-1	NA	TGTGCCAGCAAGTCGGGTGGAGAGCAGTTCTTC	CASKSGGEQFF
TRBV27	TRBD2	TRBJ2-3	NA	TGTGCCAGCAGTTACGGGACTAGCGGGAGATCTGATACGCAGTATTTT	CASSYGTSGRSDTQYF
TRBV6-1	TRBD2	TRBJ2-2	NA	TGTGCCGGGAGGGAGGCTGGGGAGCTGTTTTTT	CAGREAGELFF
TRBV4-3	TRBD2	TRBJ2-1	NA	TGCGCCAGCAGCCAGGGACTAGCCCTCTACAATGAGCAGTTCTTC	CASSQGLALYNEQFF
TRBV6-5	TRBD1	TRBJ2-5	NA	TGTGCCAGCACCATACAGGGGGCATTGGGAGAGACCCAGTACTTC	CASTIQGALGETQYF
TRBV11-2	TRBD2	TRBJ2-7	NA	TGTGCCAGCAGCCCTCGGCCGGGACTAGCGGACGAGCAGTACTTC	CASSPRPGLADEQYF
TRBV7-8	TRBD2	TRBJ2-7	NA	TGTGCCAGCAGCGCCGGGCTAGCGGGAACCTACGAGCAGTACTTC	CASSAGLAGTYEQYF
TRBV28	TRBD2	TRBJ2-5	once	TGTGCCAGCAGTTTACCCTCTCCCTTGCCGGAACTAGCGGGAGTGGGGCAAGAGACCCAGTACTTC	CASSLPSPLPELAGVGQETQYF
TRBV27	TRBD2	TRBJ2-3	NA	TGTGCCAGCAGTTTAGGCGGGAGGGCGGAAGATACGCAGTATTTT	CASSLGGRAEDTQYF
TRBV5-1	TRBD1	TRBJ2-3	NA	TGCGCCAGCAGCTTCGGACAGGGTGCAGATACGCAGTATTTT	CASSFGQGADTQYF
TRBV4-3	NA	TRBJ2-1	once	TGCGCCAGCAGCCAAGATTGGGGCCCTAGCGCTAGCTCCTACAATGAGCAGTTCTTC	CASSQDWGPSASSYNEQFF
TRBV6-6	TRBD1	TRBJ1-1	once	TGTGCCAGCAGTTCACAGGGGTTAGGCGCTGAAGCTTTCTTT	CASSSQGLGAEAFF
TRBV7-9	TRBD1	TRBJ2-5	NA	TGTGCCAGCAGCTTAGAGGACAGGGCAGAGACCCAGTACTTC	CASSLEDRAETQYF
TRBV14	NA	TRBJ2-3	NA	TGTGCCAGCAGCCTTGTCGACACCACCACAGATACGCAGTATTTT	CASSLVDTTTDTQYF
TRBV21-1	NA	TRBJ2-2	NA	TGTGCCAGCAGCAAAGGATGTAGCGGGAGGCCCGCCCCATTAGTTGGAGACGGCCCCGGGGAGCTGTTTTTT	CASSKGCSGRPAPLVGDGPGELFF
TRBV11-2	NA	TRBJ2-7	few	TGTGCCAGCTCGGGGGCAGGTAATAGAGTTGAGCAGTACTTC	CASSGAGNRVEQYF
TRBV29-1	NA	TRBJ2-1	NA	TGCAGCGTTGAAGATCGTAGCAGGGAGAATGAGCAGTTCTTC	CSVEDRSRENEQFF
TRBV18	NA	TRBJ2-7	NA	TGTGCCAGCTCTGCCGGGAGAGACTACGAGCAGTACTTC	CASSAGRDYEQYF
TRBV9	TRBD2	TRBJ2-1	NA	TGTGCCAGCAGCGTAGGGAAGCGGGAGGCCTCCTACAATGAGCAGTTCTTC	CASSVGKREASYNEQFF
TRBV4-1	NA	TRBJ2-2	NA	TGCGCCAGCAGCCAAGGCGCGGCTGGGGCCGGGGAGCTGTTTTTT	CASSQGAAGAGELFF
TRBV27	NA	TRBJ1-5	NA	TGTGCCAGACTCCGATGGAAGGGCTCAAGGTTCCAGCCCCAGCATTTT	CARLRWKGSRFQPQHF
TRBV27	TRBD2	TRBJ2-7	few	TGTGCCAGCAGTCCGACTAGCGGTCCCTACGAGCAGTACTTC	CASSPTSGPYEQYF
TRBV4-1	TRBD1	TRBJ2-7	NA	TGCGCCAGCAGCCAACTCGGGACAGGGTCCTACGAGCAGTACTTC	CASSQLGTGSYEQYF
TRBV29-1	NA	TRBJ2-1	NA	TGCAGCGTTCATCCCTACAATGAGCAGTTCTTC	CSVHPYNEQFF
TRBV7-6	NA	TRBJ2-7	NA	TGTGCCAGCAGCGATGAGAAGTACGAGCAGTACTTC	CASSDEKYEQYF